This T cell receptor (beta chain) was captured in a study of response to subunit inactivated influenza vaccine. Per the germline V gene, CDR1 is MNHEY and CDR2 is SMNVEV (reference sequence). This CDR3 has 16 residues. V dropped 5 bases and J dropped 4 bases, with 18 bases sitting between them. Each CDR3 protein gets one entry after TCRdb re-called the RT-PCR reads with MiXCR. The profile shows about 650,000 distinct CDR3 sequences, 15% to 17% of them singletons. J is TRBJ2-1 and V is TRBV27; perhaps TRBD2 as D (7 bases). The receptor was derived from a man between 45 and 60 years old who received an inactivated influenza vaccine. Sequenced material: PBMCs from blood, taken roughly 12 days after vaccination. The CDR3 DNA follows: TGTGCCAGCAGTCCCCAGGGCGGGGGCCCTTACAATGAGCAGTTCTTC. Amino acids: CASSPQGGGPYNEQFF.